The 27 T cell receptor beta chains in this list originate from one sample, sequenced in a study of shared clonotypes between healthy human individuals. Using immunoSEQ multiplex PCR, the repertoire was profiled, and TCRdb retains in-frame clones only, with some absent. The table has approximately 600,000 clones, roughly 95% seen once. Naive CD8 cells lacked CD45RO, underwent positive selection for CCR7 and left out terminally differentiated effector memory CD45RA+ cells. Specimen: naive CD8+ T cells sorted from blood. The origin of the receptors is a woman between 25 and 40 years old in good health.

V usage is TRBV9 and J usage is TRBJ1-2; D possibly corresponds to TRBD1 (5 bases). This CDR3 has 14 amino acids. Germline V CDR1 and CDR2: SGDLS, YYNGEE. Trimming took 5 bases from V and 3 from J, leaving 14 bases between them. The CDR3 nucleotides read TGTGCCAGCAGTGAGGGGTATGTGGACTATGGCTACACCTTC. Encoded protein: CASSEGYVDYGYTF.

The V call is TRBV11-2, the J call TRBJ2-5; possibly TRBD1 for D (5 bases). The DNA matches TRBJ2-7 better at its end, which makes the J call doubtful. The CDR3 is made up of 15 amino acids. CDR1 and CDR2 (germline): SGHAT, FQNNGV. The CDR3 region is CASSLDRAPGYEQYF. The CDR3 nucleotides read TGTGCCAGCAGCTTAGACAGGGCTCCCGGCTACGAGCAGTACTTC.

The chain links TRBV7-9 to TRBJ2-1; TRBD2 might be the D (6 bases). CDR3 length: 16 residues. The V end lost 5 bases, the J end lost 5 bases, and 19 bases lay between the germline ends. CDR1 is SEHNR and CDR2 is FQNEAQ in the germline V gene (reference sequence). CDR3 coding DNA: TGTGCCAGCAGCCCGCGTAGCGGAATCAACGACAATGAGCAGTTCTTC. It yields the protein CASSPRSGINDNEQFF.

This chain joins TRBV2 and TRBJ2-2; 11 bases align to TRBD2. The junction had 12 bases not matched to a gene; V was cut back by 8 bases and J by 7 bases. The CDR3 sequence is 16 residues long. Germline V gene lookup returns CDR1 SNHLY and CDR2 FYNNEI. The CDR3: CASWELAGAGNGELFF. DNA for the CDR3: TGTGCCAGCTGGGAACTAGCGGGAGCGGGGAACGGGGAGCTGTTTTTT.

The rearrangement uses TRBV4-1 and TRBJ2-1; TRBD2 agrees at 12 bases. Trimming removed 4 bases from V and 6 bases from J; junction bases left unmatched: 4. This CDR3 has 15 amino acids. Germline V gene lookup returns CDR1 MGHRA and CDR2 YSYEKL. CDR3 amino acids: CASSLTSGSSNEQFF. CDR3 nucleotide sequence: TGCGCCAGCAGCCTGACTAGCGGGAGTTCCAATGAGCAGTTCTTC.

The V gene is TRBV27, the J gene TRBJ2-1, with D maybe TRBD2 (6 bases). Germline V gene lookup returns CDR1 MNHEY and CDR2 SMNVEV (reference sequence). The CDR3 runs 14 residues. Trimming cost V 0 bases and J 7 bases, with 10 bases left between them. The CDR3 is CASSLSSRGNEQFF. DNA of the CDR3: TGTGCCAGCAGTTTATCGTCGCGGGGTAATGAGCAGTTCTTC.

This clone was recorded only once. This chain uses TRBV6-4 with TRBJ2-3, with D possibly TRBD2 on 6 matching bases. CDR1 and CDR2 (germline): MRHNA, SNTAGT. Trimming removed 0 bases from V and 2 bases from J, with 9 bases in between. The CDR3 extends over 15 amino acids. This chain's CDR3 is CASSDSAGNTDTQYF. CDR3 nucleotides: TGTGCCAGCAGTGACTCGGCGGGGAACACAGATACGCAGTATTTT.

The V and J genes are TRBV5-6 and TRBJ2-7; 8 bases line up with TRBD1. This CDR3 has 16 residues. Germline CDR1 SGHDT, CDR2 YYEEEE. J gave up 0 bases and V 5 bases, and 10 bases lay outside the gene matches. CDR3 in DNA: TGTGCCAGCAGTTATCGGACAGGGAAAAGCTCCTACGAGCAGTACTTC. Amino acid sequence: CASSYRTGKSSYEQYF.

This chain connects TRBV5-1 to TRBJ1-3, with D hard to call. CDR3 length: 14 amino acids. Germline CDR1 SGHRS, CDR2 YFSETQ. The V gene lost 0 bases and the J gene lost 3 bases, with 7 bases spanning the gap. The DNA for the CDR3 is TGCGCCAGCAGCTTGGGGCGGATTGGAAACACCATATATTTT. This translates into CASSLGRIGNTIYF.

The chain uses TRBV5-1 and TRBJ2-7; 8 bases align to TRBD2. The CDR3 has 17 residues. In germline, CDR1 is SGHRS, CDR2 YFSETQ. V lost 0 bases, J lost 4 bases, and 12 bases stayed unmatched. CDR3 coding DNA: TGCGCCAGCAGCTTGGATCGGGAGGGACTTAGAGGTTACGAGCAGTACTTC. Its translation: CASSLDREGLRGYEQYF.

This clone was seen just once. V gene TRBV27 combines with J gene TRBJ1-5, with a possible D match to TRBD1 (5 bases). The length of the CDR3 is 14 residues. Trimming took off 2 bases at V and 6 bases at J, with 11 bases between the two ends. Germline V lookup: CDR1 MNHEY, CDR2 SMNVEV (reference sequence). CDR3 sequence reads: CASSLDSGAQPQHF. DNA for the CDR3: TGTGCCAGCAGTTTAGATTCTGGGGCTCAGCCCCAGCATTTT.

The V and J genes are TRBV6-6 and TRBJ1-2; TRBD1 matches 9 bases. The V segment lost 5 bases and the J segment 4 bases; nucleotides outside the gene matches: 5. CDR3 length equals 14 residues. Looked up from germline, CDR1 is MNHNY and CDR2 is SVGAGI (reference sequence). CDR3 sequence (DNA): TGTGCCAGCAGTGGGCGGGGACAGGGCTATGGCTACACCTTC. This encodes CASSGRGQGYGYTF.

This chain uses TRBV5-6 with TRBJ2-1; D is unclear. The V end was cut by 0 bases, the J end by 8 bases, with 12 bases between. CDR1 and CDR2 from the germline V gene are SGHDT and YYEEEE. CDR3 size: 14 residues. The CDR3 DNA follows: TGTGCCAGCAGCTTGGCTGGGCAGGTGGATGAGCAGTTCTTC. Its protein is CASSLAGQVDEQFF.

The rearrangement joins TRBV6-5 to TRBJ2-5; D not certain. The CDR3 consists of 13 residues. Germline V gene data show CDR1 as MNHEY and CDR2 as SVGAGI. The V gene lost 2 bases and the J gene lost 5 bases, with 9 bases spanning the gap. The CDR3 loop reads CASSYGLGETQYF. DNA for the CDR3: TGTGCCAGCAGTTACGGGTTAGGGGAGACCCAGTACTTC.

The genes are TRBV10-3 and TRBJ2-5; 9 bases agree with TRBD1. The end of the DNA is better explained by TRBJ2-7, so the J call may be wrong. Germline CDR1 reads ENHRY; CDR2 reads SYGVKD. This CDR3 has 12 residues. The CDR3, as DNA: TGTGCCATCGGGACAGGGAACTACGAGCAGTACTTC. Residues: CAIGTGNYEQYF.

This chain links TRBV5-4 with TRBJ2-7; TRBD1 aligns across 7 bases. Losses at the gene ends were 0 bases for V and 2 bases for J; bases not matched to a gene: 5. This CDR3 spans 15 amino acids. The germline V gene encodes CDR1 SGHNT and CDR2 YYREEE (reference sequence). The CDR3, as DNA: TGTGCCAGCAGCTTGGATCGGCAGGGGGCCTACGAGCAGTACTTC. It encodes CASSLDRQGAYEQYF. Full variable domain (missing parts from reference TRBV5-4 and TRBJ2-7): ETGVTQSPTHLIKTRGQQVTLRCSSQSGHNTVSWYQQALGQGPQFIFQYYREEENGRGNFPPRFSGLQFPNYSSELNVNALELDDSALYLCASSLDRQGAYEQYFGPGTRLTVT.

This chain joins TRBV4-1 and TRBJ2-3, with D possibly being TRBD1 (6 bases). This CDR3 has 13 residues. Trimming removed 2 bases at V and 8 bases at J, with 11 bases between. CDR1 MGHRA and CDR2 YSYEKL come from the germline V gene. CDR3: CASSQTGLGTQYF. As DNA, the CDR3 is TGCGCCAGCAGCCAAACAGGGTTGGGTACGCAGTATTTT.

The V gene is TRBV29-1, the J gene TRBJ2-7, with 9 bases that match TRBD1. V shed 7 bases, J shed 7 bases, and the junction held 8 bases outside the gene matches. The CDR3 extends over 12 amino acids. CDR1 and CDR2 from the germline V gene are SQVTM and ANQGSEA. CDR3 sequence: CSARDRASEQYF. The CDR3 nucleotides are TGCAGCGCCCGGGACAGGGCTAGTGAGCAGTACTTC.

The chain carries TRBV5-6 and TRBJ2-7; 9 bases match TRBD1. Germline V gene data show CDR1 as SGHDT and CDR2 as YYEEEE. Trimming cost V 2 bases and J 3 bases; bases outside gene matches: 6. This CDR3 is 15 amino acids long. The CDR3 nucleotides read TGTGCCAGCAGCTTCACGGACAGGGGTAGCTACGAGCAGTACTTC. The encoded protein is CASSFTDRGSYEQYF.

V gene TRBV7-9 combines with J gene TRBJ1-1; no firm D call. This CDR3 comprises 13 residues. Germline V gives CDR1 SEHNR, CDR2 FQNEAQ (reference sequence). With 5 bases removed from V and 8 bases from J, the gap between germline ends came to 15 bases. The CDR3 is CASSPREAEEAFF. DNA of the CDR3: TGTGCCAGCAGCCCCCGAGAAGCTGAAGAAGCTTTCTTT.

V usage is TRBV9 and J usage is TRBJ2-1; no firm D call. With 4 bases removed from V and 2 bases from J, the gap between germline ends came to 7 bases. CDR1 is SGDLS and CDR2 is YYNGEE in the germline V gene. There are 13 residues in the CDR3. CDR3 sequence: CASSPEPYNEQFF. CDR3 DNA sequence: TGTGCCAGCAGCCCGGAGCCCTACAATGAGCAGTTCTTC. Full variable domain (rest looked up from reference TRBV9 and TRBJ2-1): DSGVTQTPKHLITATGQRVTLRCSPRSGDLSVYWYQQSLDQGLQFLIQYYNGEERAKGNILERFSAQQFPDLHSELNLSSLELGDSALYFCASSPEPYNEQFFGPGTRLTVL.

The table lists this clone with a few counts. The sample holds other DNA sequences that translate to the same CDR3. The chain's CDR3 is CASSLAGNTEAFF. Here the CDR3 DNA reads TGTGCCAGCAGCTTGGCCGGGAACACTGAAGCTTTCTTT. This chain uses TRBV5-6 with TRBJ1-1; D remains ambiguous. The CDR3 consists of 13 residues. The germline V and J ends were trimmed by 0 bases and 1 base, with 4 bases remaining between them. Germline V gives CDR1 SGHDT, CDR2 YYEEEE.

The V and J genes are TRBV27 and TRBJ1-6, with D hard to call. CDR1 and CDR2 (germline): MNHEY, SMNVEV (reference sequence). The CDR3 is 12 amino acids. The CDR3 loop is CAVGSYNSPLHF. CDR3 nucleotide sequence: TGTGCTGTGGGCTCCTATAATTCACCCCTCCACTTT.

The chain joins TRBV7-8 to TRBJ2-5; D is unresolved. The germline V gene has CDR1 SGHVS and CDR2 FQNEAQ. The V gene lost 1 base and the J gene lost 2 bases, with 8 bases spanning the gap. The CDR3 is 14 amino acids. The CDR3 DNA reads TGTGCCAGCAGCTTAGGGGCAGGACAAGAGACCCAGTACTTC. This sequence encodes CASSLGAGQETQYF.

The J gene is TRBJ2-1, the V gene TRBV7-9, with TRBD2 matching 8 bases. V dropped 8 bases and J dropped 6; count of bases not matched to a gene: 12. This CDR3 has 15 residues. CDR1 and CDR2 (germline): SEHNR, FQNEAQ (reference sequence). The CDR3 loop is CASWLGSGRLNEQFF. For the CDR3, the DNA is TGTGCCAGCTGGCTTGGGAGCGGGAGACTCAATGAGCAGTTCTTC. The variable domain in full, with the rest retrieved from reference TRBV7-9 and TRBJ2-1, is DTGVSQNPRHKITKRGQNVTFRCDPISEHNRLYWYRQTLGQGPEFLTYFQNEAQLEKSRLLSDRFSAERPKGSFSTLEIQRTEQGDSAMYLCASWLGSGRLNEQFFGPGTRLTVL.

The chain couples TRBV11-2 to TRBJ2-7; D gene uncertain. V lost 0 bases to trimming and J lost 3 bases, with 6 bases between them. The CDR3 totals 13 residues. Germline assignment: CDR1 SGHAT and CDR2 FQNNGV. The CDR3 bases are TGTGCCAGCAGCTTAGAGGCCTTCTACGAGCAGTACTTC. Protein: CASSLEAFYEQYF.

J is TRBJ2-5 and V is TRBV5-4; 10 nucleotides match TRBD2. The germline CDR1 and CDR2 sequences are SGHNT and YYREEE (reference sequence). V lost 4 bases and J lost 3; bases outside the gene matches: 12. The CDR3 runs 17 residues. CDR3 loop: CASSPQTSGPRKETQYF. In nucleotides, the CDR3 is TGTGCCAGCAGCCCCCAGACTAGCGGGCCTCGGAAAGAGACCCAGTACTTC.